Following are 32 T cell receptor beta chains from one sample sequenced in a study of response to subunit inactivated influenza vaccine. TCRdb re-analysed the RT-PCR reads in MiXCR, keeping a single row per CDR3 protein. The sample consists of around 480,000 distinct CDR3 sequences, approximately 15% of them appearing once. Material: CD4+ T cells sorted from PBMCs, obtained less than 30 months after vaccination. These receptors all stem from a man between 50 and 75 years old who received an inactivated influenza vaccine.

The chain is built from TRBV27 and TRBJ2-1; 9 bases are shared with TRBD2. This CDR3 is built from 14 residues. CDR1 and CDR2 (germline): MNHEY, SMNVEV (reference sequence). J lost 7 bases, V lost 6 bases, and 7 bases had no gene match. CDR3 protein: CASSLGREGNEQFF. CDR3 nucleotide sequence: TGTGCCAGCAGCCTAGGGCGGGAGGGTAATGAGCAGTTCTTC.

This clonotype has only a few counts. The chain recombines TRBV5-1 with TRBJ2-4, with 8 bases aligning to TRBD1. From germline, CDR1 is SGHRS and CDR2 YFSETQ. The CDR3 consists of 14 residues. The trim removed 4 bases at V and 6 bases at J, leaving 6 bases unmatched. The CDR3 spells CASSKTGEINIQYF. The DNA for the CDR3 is TGCGCCAGCAGCAAGACAGGGGAAATAAACATTCAGTACTTC. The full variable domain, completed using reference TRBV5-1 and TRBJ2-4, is KAGVTQTPRYLIKTRGQQVTLSCSPISGHRSVSWYQQTPGQGLQFLFEYFSETQRNKGNFPGRFSGRQFSNSRSEMNVSTLELGDSALYLCASSKTGEINIQYFGAGTRLSVL.

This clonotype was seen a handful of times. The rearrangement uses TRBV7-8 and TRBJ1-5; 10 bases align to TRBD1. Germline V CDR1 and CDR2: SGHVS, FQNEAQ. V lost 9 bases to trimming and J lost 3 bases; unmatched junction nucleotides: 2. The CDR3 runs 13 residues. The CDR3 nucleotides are TGTGCCAGTGGGACAGGGGTCAATCAGCCCCAGCATTTT. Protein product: CASGTGVNQPQHF.

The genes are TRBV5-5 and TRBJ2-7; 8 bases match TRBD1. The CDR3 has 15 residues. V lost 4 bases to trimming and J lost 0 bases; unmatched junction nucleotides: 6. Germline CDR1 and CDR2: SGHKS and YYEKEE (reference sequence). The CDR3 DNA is TGTGCCAGCAGCCAGGGACAGGTGCGCTCCTACGAGCAGTACTTC. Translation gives CASSQGQVRSYEQYF.

As DNA, the CDR3 is TGCGCCAGCAGCTTGGATGCGGGGTCCTACGAGCAGTACTTC. Translating it yields CASSLDAGSYEQYF. This chain joins TRBV5-1 and TRBJ2-7; possible D gene TRBD2, 6 bases. V lost 0 bases and J lost 1, with 8 bases in between. The germline V gene has CDR1 SGHRS and CDR2 YFSETQ. This CDR3 has 14 residues. Drawing the rest from reference TRBV5-1 and TRBJ2-7, the complete variable domain is KAGVTQTPRYLIKTRGQQVTLSCSPISGHRSVSWYQQTPGQGLQFLFEYFSETQRNKGNFPGRFSGRQFSNSRSEMNVSTLELGDSALYLCASSLDAGSYEQYFGPGTRLTVT.

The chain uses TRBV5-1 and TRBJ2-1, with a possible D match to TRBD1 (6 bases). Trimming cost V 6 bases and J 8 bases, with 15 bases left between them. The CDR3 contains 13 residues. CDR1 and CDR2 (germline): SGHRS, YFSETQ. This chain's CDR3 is CASTKQGQHEQFF. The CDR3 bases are TGCGCCAGCACGAAACAGGGACAACATGAGCAGTTCTTC.

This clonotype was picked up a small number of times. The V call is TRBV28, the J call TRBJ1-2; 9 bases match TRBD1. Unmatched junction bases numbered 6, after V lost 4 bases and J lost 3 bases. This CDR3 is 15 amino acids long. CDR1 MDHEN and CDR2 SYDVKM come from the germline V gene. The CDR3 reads CASSSGQGNDYGYTF. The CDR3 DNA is TGTGCCAGCAGTTCGGGACAGGGTAACGACTATGGCTACACCTTC.

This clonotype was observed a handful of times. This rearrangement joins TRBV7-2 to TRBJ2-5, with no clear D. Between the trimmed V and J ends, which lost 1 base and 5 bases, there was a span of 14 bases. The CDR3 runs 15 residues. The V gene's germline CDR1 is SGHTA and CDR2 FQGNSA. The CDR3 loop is CASSLGRKRWETQYF. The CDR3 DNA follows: TGTGCCAGCAGCTTAGGCAGGAAAAGGTGGGAGACCCAGTACTTC.

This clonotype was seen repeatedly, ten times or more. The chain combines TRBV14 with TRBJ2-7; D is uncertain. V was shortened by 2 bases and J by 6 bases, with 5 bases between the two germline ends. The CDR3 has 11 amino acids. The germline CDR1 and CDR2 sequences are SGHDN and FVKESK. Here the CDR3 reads CASSQFSEQYF. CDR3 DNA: TGTGCCAGCAGCCAATTTAGCGAGCAGTACTTC. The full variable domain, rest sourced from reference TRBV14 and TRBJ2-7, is EAGVTQFPSHSVIEKGQTVTLRCDPISGHDNLYWYRRVMGKEIKFLLHFVKESKQDESGMPNNRFLAERTGGTYSTLKVQPAELEDSGVYFCASSQFSEQYFGPGTRLTVT.

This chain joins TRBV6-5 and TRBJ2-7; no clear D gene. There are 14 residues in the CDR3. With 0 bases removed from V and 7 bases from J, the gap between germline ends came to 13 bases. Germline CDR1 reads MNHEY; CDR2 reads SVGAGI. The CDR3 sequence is CASSYSSNRQEQYF. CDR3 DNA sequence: TGTGCCAGCAGTTACTCGAGTAATAGGCAAGAGCAGTACTTC.

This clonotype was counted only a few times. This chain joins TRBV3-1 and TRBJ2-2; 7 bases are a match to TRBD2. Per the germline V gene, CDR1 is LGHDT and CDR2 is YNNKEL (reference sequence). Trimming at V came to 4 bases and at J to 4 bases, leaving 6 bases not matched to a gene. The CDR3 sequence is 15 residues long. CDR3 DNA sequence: TGTGCCAGCAGCCCACGGACTAGAAGCACCGGGGAGCTGTTTTTT. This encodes CASSPRTRSTGELFF.

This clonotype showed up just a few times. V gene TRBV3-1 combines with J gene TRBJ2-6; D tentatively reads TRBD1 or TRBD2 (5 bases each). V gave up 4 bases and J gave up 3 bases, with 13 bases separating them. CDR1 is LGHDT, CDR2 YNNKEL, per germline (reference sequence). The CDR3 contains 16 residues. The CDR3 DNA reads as TGTGCCAGCAGCCCCGTTGGGACGGGTGGGGCCAACGTCCTGACTTTC. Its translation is CASSPVGTGGANVLTF.

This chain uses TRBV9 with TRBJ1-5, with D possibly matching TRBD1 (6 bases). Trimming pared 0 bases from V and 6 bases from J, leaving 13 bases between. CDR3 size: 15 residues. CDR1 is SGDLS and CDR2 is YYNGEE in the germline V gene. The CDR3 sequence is CASSVEGGVGQPQHF. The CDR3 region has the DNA TGTGCCAGCAGCGTAGAAGGGGGGGTAGGTCAGCCCCAGCATTTT.

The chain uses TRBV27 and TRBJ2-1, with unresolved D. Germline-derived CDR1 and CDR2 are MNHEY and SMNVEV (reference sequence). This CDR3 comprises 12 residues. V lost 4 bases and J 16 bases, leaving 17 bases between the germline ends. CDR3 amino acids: CASSSPGGPSFF. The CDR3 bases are TGTGCCAGCAGTTCCCCTGGCGGCCCCAGCTTCTTC.

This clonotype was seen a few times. The DNA of the CDR3 is TGTGCCAGCACCACGACAGGGATTCACTATGGCTACACCTTC. Encoded protein: CASTTTGIHYGYTF. The chain uses TRBV12-3 or TRBV12-4 and TRBJ1-2; 7 positions agree with TRBD1. The CDR3 length is 14 residues. Germline trimming cut 7 bases from V and 3 bases from J; bases unmatched to any gene: 8.

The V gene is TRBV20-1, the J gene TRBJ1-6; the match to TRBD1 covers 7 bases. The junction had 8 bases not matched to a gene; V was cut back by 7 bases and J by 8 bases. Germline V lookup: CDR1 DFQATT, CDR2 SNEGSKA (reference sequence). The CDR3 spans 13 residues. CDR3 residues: CSGKDRQDSPLHF. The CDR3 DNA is TGCAGTGGCAAGGACAGGCAGGATTCACCCCTCCACTTT.

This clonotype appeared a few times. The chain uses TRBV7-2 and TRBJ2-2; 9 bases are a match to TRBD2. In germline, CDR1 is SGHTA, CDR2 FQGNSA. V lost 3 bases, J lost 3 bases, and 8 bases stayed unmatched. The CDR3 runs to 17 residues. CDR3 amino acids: CASSFQPLAGYTGELFF. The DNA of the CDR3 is TGTGCCAGCAGCTTTCAGCCACTAGCGGGTTACACCGGGGAGCTGTTTTTT.

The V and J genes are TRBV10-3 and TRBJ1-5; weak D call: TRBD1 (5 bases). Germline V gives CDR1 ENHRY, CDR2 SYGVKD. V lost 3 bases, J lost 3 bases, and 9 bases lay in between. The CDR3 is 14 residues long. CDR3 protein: CAISDRVNNQPQHF. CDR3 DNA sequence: TGTGCCATCAGTGACAGGGTCAACAATCAGCCCCAGCATTTT.

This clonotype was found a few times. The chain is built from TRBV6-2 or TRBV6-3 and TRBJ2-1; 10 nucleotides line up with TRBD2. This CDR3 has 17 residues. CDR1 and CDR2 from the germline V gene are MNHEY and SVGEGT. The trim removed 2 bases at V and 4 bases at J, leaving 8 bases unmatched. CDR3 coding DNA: TGTGCCAGCAGTTACCCCGGACTAGCGGACAAATACAATGAGCAGTTCTTC. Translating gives CASSYPGLADKYNEQFF.

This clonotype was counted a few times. In DNA form, the CDR3 reads TGTGCCAGCAGCGTAGGCGTGGAGAGCTACGAGCAGTACTTC. Translating it yields CASSVGVESYEQYF. The chain has TRBV9 and TRBJ2-7; D gene unclear. The CDR3 is 14 amino acids. V was cut by 0 bases and J by 3 bases, with 10 bases left in between. Per germline, CDR1 SGDLS and CDR2 YYNGEE.

CDR3 amino acids: CASSGGPGQTYEQYF. The CDR3 DNA reads as TGCGCCAGCAGTGGGGGCCCGGGACAGACTTACGAGCAGTACTTC. The chain carries TRBV10-1 and TRBJ2-7; 7 bases agree with TRBD1. The trim removed 4 bases at V and 4 bases at J, leaving 10 bases unmatched. Germline lookup yields CDR1 WNHNN and CDR2 SYGVQD (reference sequence). The CDR3 is 15 amino acids.

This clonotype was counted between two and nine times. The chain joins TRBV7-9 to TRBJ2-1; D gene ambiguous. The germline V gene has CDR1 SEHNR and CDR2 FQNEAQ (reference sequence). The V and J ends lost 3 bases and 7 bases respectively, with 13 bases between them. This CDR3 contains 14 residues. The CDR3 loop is CASSFSLVGNEQFF. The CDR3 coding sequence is TGTGCCAGCAGCTTCTCTCTAGTAGGGAATGAGCAGTTCTTC.

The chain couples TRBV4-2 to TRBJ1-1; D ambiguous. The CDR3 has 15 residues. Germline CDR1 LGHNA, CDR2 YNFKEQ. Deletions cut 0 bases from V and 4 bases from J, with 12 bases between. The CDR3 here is CASSQDVGRATEAFF. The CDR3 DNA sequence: TGTGCCAGCAGCCAAGATGTAGGGAGAGCCACTGAAGCTTTCTTT.

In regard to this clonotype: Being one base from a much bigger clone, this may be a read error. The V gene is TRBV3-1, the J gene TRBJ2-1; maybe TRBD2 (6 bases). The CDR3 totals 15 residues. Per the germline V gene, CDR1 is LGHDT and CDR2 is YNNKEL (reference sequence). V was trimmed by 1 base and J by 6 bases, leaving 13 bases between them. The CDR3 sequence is CASSQGISGLNEQFF. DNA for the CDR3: TGTGCCAGCAGCCAAGGGATTAGCGGCCTCAATGAGCAGTTCTTC.

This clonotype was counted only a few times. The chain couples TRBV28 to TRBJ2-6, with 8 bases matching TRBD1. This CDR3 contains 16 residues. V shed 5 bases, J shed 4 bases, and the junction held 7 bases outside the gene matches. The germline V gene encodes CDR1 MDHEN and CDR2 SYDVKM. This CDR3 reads CASSTNRGAGANVLTF. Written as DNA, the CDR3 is TGTGCCAGCAGTACAAACAGGGGGGCCGGGGCCAACGTCCTGACTTTC. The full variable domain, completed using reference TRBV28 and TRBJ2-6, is DVKVTQSSRYLVKRTGEKVFLECVQDMDHENMFWYRQDPGLGLRLIYFSYDVKMKEKGDIPEGYSVSREKKERFSLILESASTNQTSMYLCASSTNRGAGANVLTFGAGSRLTVL.

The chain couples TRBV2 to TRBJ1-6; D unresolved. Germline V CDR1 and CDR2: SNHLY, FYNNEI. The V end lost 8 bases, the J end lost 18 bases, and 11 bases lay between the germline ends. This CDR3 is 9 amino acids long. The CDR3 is CASGRTGHF. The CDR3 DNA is TGTGCCAGCGGGAGGACCGGCCACTTT.

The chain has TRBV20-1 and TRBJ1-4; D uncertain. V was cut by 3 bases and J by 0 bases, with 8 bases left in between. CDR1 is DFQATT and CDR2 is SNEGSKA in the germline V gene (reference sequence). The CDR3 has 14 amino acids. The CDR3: CSARVGSTNEKLFF. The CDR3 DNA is TGCAGTGCTAGGGTGGGTTCAACTAATGAAAAACTGTTTTTT.

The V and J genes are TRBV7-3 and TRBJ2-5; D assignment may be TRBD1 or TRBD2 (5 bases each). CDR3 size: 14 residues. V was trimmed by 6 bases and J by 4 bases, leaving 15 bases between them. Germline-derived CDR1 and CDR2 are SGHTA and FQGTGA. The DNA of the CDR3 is TGTGCCAGCAGTTCTCCCGGGACCCGAGAGACCCAGTACTTC. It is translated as CASSSPGTRETQYF.

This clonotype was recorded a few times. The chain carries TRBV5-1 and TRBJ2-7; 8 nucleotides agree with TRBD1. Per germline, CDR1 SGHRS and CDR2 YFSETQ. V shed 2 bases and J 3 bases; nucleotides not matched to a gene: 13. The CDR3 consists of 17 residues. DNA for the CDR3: TGCGCCAGCAGCTTCACCATTACGGGACAGGAGATCTACGAGCAGTACTTC. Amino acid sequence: CASSFTITGQEIYEQYF.

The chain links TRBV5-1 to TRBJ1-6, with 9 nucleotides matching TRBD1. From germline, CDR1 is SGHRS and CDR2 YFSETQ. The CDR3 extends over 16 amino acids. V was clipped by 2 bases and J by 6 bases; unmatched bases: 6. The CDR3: CASSFREDRGNSPLHF. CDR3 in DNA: TGCGCCAGCAGCTTCCGAGAGGACAGGGGTAATTCACCCCTCCACTTT.

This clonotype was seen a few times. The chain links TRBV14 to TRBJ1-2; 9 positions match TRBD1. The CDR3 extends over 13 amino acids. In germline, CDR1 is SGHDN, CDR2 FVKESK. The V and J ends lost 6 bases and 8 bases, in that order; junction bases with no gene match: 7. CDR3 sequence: CASRRTGDKGYTF. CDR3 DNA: TGTGCCAGCAGACGGACAGGGGATAAGGGCTACACCTTC.

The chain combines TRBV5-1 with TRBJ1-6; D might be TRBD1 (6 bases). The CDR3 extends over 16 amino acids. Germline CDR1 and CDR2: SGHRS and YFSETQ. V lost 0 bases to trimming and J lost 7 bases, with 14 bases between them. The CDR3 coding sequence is TGCGCCAGCAGCTTGGCAGGGGCACGATACAATTCACCCCTCCACTTT. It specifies CASSLAGARYNSPLHF.